This is a list of T cell receptor beta chains from one sample in a study of CD8+CD57+ T cells in acquired aplastic anemia. Each CDR3 protein gets one entry after TCRdb re-called the reads with MiXCR. The table records some 190,000 distinct CDR3 sequences, about half of them present only once. The sequenced sample was sorted CD4+, CD8+, or CD8+CD57+ T cells (not recorded which) from PBMCs. The receptors stem from a human donor in good health, serving as a control. Each CDR3 is given with its conserved first and last residue. The D gene is left open where the match is weak. The size of a clone is reported for some rows only, either as once, few or many, or as a class for expanded clones.

clone_size j_call v_call d_call cdr3_nt cdr3_aa
many TRBJ2-7 TRBV9 NA TGTGCCAGCAGCTCTTTGCGGGCGGGATACGAGCAGTACTTC CASSSLRAGYEQYF
many TRBJ2-1 TRBV6-6 TRBD2 TGTGCCAGCAGTAAAGAGCGGGGGGGCGTCAATGAGCAGTTCTTC CASSKERGGVNEQFF
NA TRBJ2-7 TRBV29-1 TRBD2 TGCAGCGTCGCCGGGACTAGCGGGAGCTCGTCCTACGAGCAGTACTTC CSVAGTSGSSSYEQYF
NA TRBJ1-1 TRBV10-3 NA TGTGCCACCTTGGCCAGGGGAGGCGGGATGAACACTGGAGCTTTCTTT CATLARGGGMNTGAFF
NA TRBJ1-2 TRBV7-2 NA TGTGCCAGCAGCTTAAGGGTTGGGGCTAACTATGGCTACACCTTC CASSLRVGANYGYTF
NA TRBJ2-5 TRBV5-1 NA TGCGCCAGCAGCCCACAGGACCGCGAAGAGACCCAGTACTTC CASSPQDREETQYF
NA TRBJ2-3 TRBV7-2 NA TGTGCCAGCAGCCTGACTCATGTGGCAGATACGCAGTATTTT CASSLTHVADTQYF
once TRBJ2-5 TRBV24-1 TRBD1 TGTGCCACCAGTGACCGAGGACAGGGGGCAGTTGAGACCCAGTACTTC CATSDRGQGAVETQYF
NA TRBJ1-5 TRBV20-1 TRBD1 TGCAGTGCGACCCGGACAGGGAATAATCAGCCCCAGCATTTT CSATRTGNNQPQHF
NA TRBJ1-6 TRBV15 NA TGTGCCACCAGCAGAGGACAGTTCGGTTCACCCCTCCACTTT CATSRGQFGSPLHF
NA TRBJ1-1 TRBV2 NA TGTGCCAGCAGCCCCAGTTGGGGGGGCGCGAACGGCGAAGCTTTCTTT CASSPSWGGANGEAFF
NA TRBJ1-1 TRBV20-1 NA TGCAGTGCTCGAGGAGGCAGGGCTGACACTGAAGCTTTCTTT CSARGGRADTEAFF
NA TRBJ1-2 TRBV11-2 NA TGTGCCAGCAGCTTCTCTGAGACAGCGAACTATGGCTACACCTTC CASSFSETANYGYTF
NA TRBJ1-1 TRBV19 NA TGTGCCAGTAGTATACTTGGAAGGAACACTGAAGCTTTCTTT CASSILGRNTEAFF
NA TRBJ2-1 TRBV28 NA TGTGCCAGCAGTTTAGCGTACAATGAGCTGTTCTTC CASSLAYNELFF
many TRBJ2-7 TRBV7-8 NA TGTGCCAGCAGCTTAGTGGTCTACGAGCAGTACTTC CASSLVVYEQYF
NA TRBJ2-7 TRBV24-1 TRBD2 TGTGCCACCAGTAAAGGACTAGCCACTTCCTACGAGCAGTACTTC CATSKGLATSYEQYF
once TRBJ1-5 TRBV2 NA TGTGCCAGTAGCGGGATTTATAGCAATCCGCCCCAGCATTTT CASSGIYSNPPQHF
once TRBJ2-5 TRBV20-1 NA TGCAGTGCTACTCCACAGGGGAGGGCGGCCCAGTACTTC CSATPQGRAAQYF
NA TRBJ1-2 TRBV12-3/TRBV12-4 NA TGTGCCAGCACGCCAGGGAGTAACTATGGCTACACCTTC CASTPGSNYGYTF
many TRBJ2-7 TRBV20-1 TRBD1 TGCAGTGCTCGGGGACAGGGTTGGTACGAGCAGTACTTC CSARGQGWYEQYF
many TRBJ2-5 TRBV5-1 NA TGCGCCAGCAGCTTGGGTGGAGTTCAAGAGACCCAGTACTTC CASSLGGVQETQYF
NA TRBJ2-7 TRBV10-3 NA TGTGCCATCGGCCCCAGGGGCGGCTCCTACGAGCAGTACTTC CAIGPRGGSYEQYF
NA TRBJ1-1 TRBV19 TRBD1 TGTGCCAGTAGTATGGGAACAGGGGGTATGAACACTGAAGCTTTCTTT CASSMGTGGMNTEAFF
NA TRBJ1-2 TRBV7-2 NA TGTGCCAGCAGCGCAACACACTCTGGCTACACCTTC CASSATHSGYTF
NA TRBJ2-5 TRBV19 NA TGTGCCAGTGGTACCCTGGGCCAGATTGAGACCCAGTACTTC CASGTLGQIETQYF
few TRBJ1-1 TRBV12-3/TRBV12-4 NA TGTGCCAGCAGTACCAGACCCTTTATCACTGAAGCTTTCTTT CASSTRPFITEAFF
many TRBJ1-2 TRBV6-1 NA TGTGCCAGCCTCGGGGACAAGTACTATGGCTACACCTTC CASLGDKYYGYTF
many TRBJ2-1 TRBV9 TRBD2 TGTGCCAGCAGCGTAGGAGGTAGCGGGGGGGCCCCGGTGGGGCAGTTCTTC CASSVGGSGGAPVGQFF
NA TRBJ1-1 TRBV5-1 TRBD1 TGCGCCAGCAGCCCGGGGACAGGGATGAACACTGAAGCTTTCTTT CASSPGTGMNTEAFF
NA TRBJ1-1 TRBV10-3 NA TGTGCCAGCAGTTACCCCCCTGGGGACACTGAAGCTTTCTTT CASSYPPGDTEAFF